This is a list of T cell receptor beta chains from one sample in a study of metastatic and nonmetastatic thyroid tumors. TCRdb re-processed the PCR reads through MiXCR. The sample shows some 17,000 clones, roughly 27% of them seen only once. Sample: adjacent normal tissue. The receptors here all came from a female donor with papillary thyroid cancer or a benign thyroid nodule (not recorded which). Some clones in this sample may be carry-over from other donors' samples. Each CDR3 is given with its conserved first and last residue. D genes are given only for firm matches. Some rows mark clone size as missing; the rest say once, few, many or name a class of expanded clone.

d_gene | j_gene | len | abundance | v_gene | CDR3aa | CDR3nt
NA | TRBJ1-1 | 13 | few | TRBV6-5 | CASSYAIETEAFF | TGTGCCAGCAGTTACGCCATAGAGACTGAAGCTTTCTTT
TRBD1 | TRBJ1-3 | 13 | many | TRBV5-5 | CASSADRGDTIYF | TGTGCCAGCAGCGCGGACAGGGGGGACACCATATATTTT
NA | TRBJ1-6 | 15 | NA | TRBV12-3/TRBV12-4 | CASRDSVPDNSPLHF | TGTGCCAGCAGGGACAGTGTTCCGGATAATTCACCCCTCCACTTT
NA | TRBJ1-4 | 20 | NA | TRBV24-1 | CATSDPNRDKRTATNEKLFF | TGTGCCACCAGTGACCCTAACCGGGACAAGAGGACTGCAACTAATGAAAAACTGTTTTTT
NA | TRBJ2-2 | 14 | few | TRBV5-1 | CASSPQAGLGELFF | TGCGCCAGCAGCCCGCAGGCTGGACTCGGGGAGCTGTTTTTT
NA | TRBJ2-2 | 14 | NA | TRBV7-9 | CASSLGQYTGELFF | TGTGCCAGCAGCTTAGGACAGTACACCGGGGAGCTGTTTTTT
TRBD1 | TRBJ1-6 | 15 | few | TRBV19 | CASTTGGSYNSPLHF | TGTGCCAGTACGACAGGGGGCTCCTATAATTCACCCCTCCACTTT
NA | TRBJ2-3 | 13 | NA | TRBV20-1 | CSASAGAGDTQYF | TGCAGTGCCTCAGCAGGGGCTGGAGATACGCAGTATTTT
NA | TRBJ2-1 | 16 | few | TRBV12-3/TRBV12-4 | CASSSFRGGIINEQFF | TGTGCCAGCAGTTCCTTTAGAGGCGGGATAATCAATGAGCAGTTCTTC
TRBD1 | TRBJ1-2 | 12 | many | TRBV6-2/TRBV6-3 | CASDRGGYGYTF | TGTGCCAGTGACAGGGGTGGCTATGGCTACACCTTC
NA | TRBJ1-2 | 15 | NA | TRBV7-2 | CASSSYASGRNGYTF | TGTGCCAGCAGCTCTTATGCCTCTGGGCGGAATGGCTACACCTTC
NA | TRBJ2-1 | 14 | few | TRBV28 | CASRTDSPYNEQFF | TGTGCCAGCAGAACGGACAGCCCCTACAATGAGCAGTTCTTC
NA | TRBJ2-5 | 13 | NA | TRBV5-1 | CASSVGGAETQYF | TGCGCCAGCAGTGTCGGGGGTGCAGAGACCCAGTACTTC
NA | TRBJ1-2 | 13 | NA | TRBV6-4 | CASSPQGDGGYTF | TGTGCCAGCAGCCCACAGGGAGACGGAGGCTACACCTTC
NA | TRBJ1-2 | 14 | few | TRBV24-1 | CATSDFGMNYGYTF | TGTGCCACCAGTGATTTTGGGATGAACTATGGCTACACCTTC
NA | TRBJ1-1 | 13 | few | TRBV12-3/TRBV12-4 | CASSRTVNTEAFF | TGTGCCAGCTCTCGGACGGTGAACACTGAAGCTTTCTTT
NA | TRBJ2-7 | 14 | few | TRBV19 | CASNNALGGYEQYF | TGTGCCAGTAACAACGCATTGGGGGGTTACGAGCAGTACTTC
NA | TRBJ2-5 | 15 | NA | TRBV15 | CATSSTVMGVETQYF | TGTGCCACCAGCAGCACCGTTATGGGAGTGGAGACCCAGTACTTC
TRBD2 | TRBJ2-1 | 16 | NA | TRBV11-1 | CASSPGGLARVDEQFF | TGTGCCAGCAGCCCAGGGGGACTAGCCCGGGTGGATGAGCAGTTCTTC
TRBD2 | TRBJ2-5 | 13 | medium-sized | TRBV2 | CATARGGRETQYF | TGTGCCACCGCTAGGGGCGGGAGAGAGACCCAGTACTTC
TRBD1 | TRBJ2-7 | 15 | medium-sized | TRBV6-2/TRBV6-3 | CASSYPQGAAYEQYF | TGTGCCAGCAGTTACCCCCAGGGGGCAGCTTACGAGCAGTACTTC
NA | TRBJ1-4 | 15 | few | TRBV19 | CASRGGPATNEKLFF | TGTGCCAGTAGGGGGGGGCCTGCAACTAATGAAAAACTGTTTTTT
NA | TRBJ2-2 | 13 | NA | TRBV13 | CASSLGRAGELFF | TGTGCCAGCAGCCTTGGAAGGGCCGGTGAGCTGTTTTTT
NA | TRBJ1-1 | 14 | NA | TRBV11-2 | CASSLDQGFSEAFF | TGTGCCAGCAGCTTAGATCAGGGATTCTCTGAAGCTTTCTTT
NA | TRBJ2-7 | 15 | few | TRBV5-1 | CASSPTFGVSYEQYF | TGCGCCAGCAGCCCCACGTTCGGGGTTTCCTACGAGCAGTACTTC
NA | TRBJ1-3 | 15 | NA | TRBV7-8 | CASRLGWGAGNTIYF | TGTGCCAGCAGATTAGGATGGGGGGCTGGAAACACCATATATTTT
TRBD2 | TRBJ2-3 | 16 | few | TRBV6-1 | CASSPGTSLSTDTQYF | TGTGCCAGCAGCCCCGGGACTAGCCTCAGCACAGATACGCAGTATTTT
TRBD2 | TRBJ2-1 | 16 | once | TRBV9 | CASSVEIAGINNEQFF | TGTGCCAGCAGCGTAGAAATAGCGGGAATAAACAATGAGCAGTTCTTC
TRBD1 | TRBJ2-4 | 15 | NA | TRBV9 | CASSPGTGGSNIQYF | TGTGCCAGCAGCCCCGGGACAGGGGGTTCTAACATTCAGTACTTC
NA | TRBJ1-5 | 15 | few | TRBV19 | CASSIANRPDQPQHF | TGTGCCAGTAGTATAGCGAACCGCCCAGATCAGCCCCAGCATTTT
NA | TRBJ1-2 | 13 | few | TRBV28 | CASSLPGIYGYTF | TGTGCCAGCAGTTTGCCGGGGATATATGGCTACACCTTC
NA | TRBJ1-1 | 15 | NA | TRBV7-6 | CASSLRAGSNTEAFF | TGTGCCAGCAGCTTAAGGGCAGGGTCGAACACTGAAGCTTTCTTT